A single sample is the source of the 17 T cell receptor beta chains below, sequenced in a study of blood T cell repertoires in COVID-19. Measured with immunoSEQ multiplex PCR; TCRdb has only the in-frame clones, and not every one. The sample carries 150,000 to 200,000 clones, 75% to 85% recorded once. The sequenced sample was PBMCs or T cells enriched from blood (not recorded which). Receptors were obtained from a man aged 40-55 years who had recovered from COVID-19.

J is TRBJ2-3 and V is TRBV5-6; 8 nucleotides align to TRBD2. Germline V gene data show CDR1 as SGHDT and CDR2 as YYEEEE. The CDR3 loop spans 14 amino acids. Trimming removed 2 bases from V and 5 bases from J; junction bases left unmatched: 4. The chain's CDR3 is CASSFGLAGDTQYF. CDR3 nucleotide sequence: TGTGCCAGCAGCTTTGGGCTAGCGGGAGATACGCAGTATTTT.

The J gene is TRBJ2-7, the V gene TRBV6-2 or TRBV6-3, with 14 bases identical to TRBD2. V shed 2 bases and J 1 base; nucleotides not matched to a gene: 4. Per the germline V gene, CDR1 is MNHEY and CDR2 is SVGEGT. The CDR3 sequence is 17 residues long. The CDR3 here is CASSYGLAGGTSYEQYF. In DNA form, the CDR3 reads TGTGCCAGCAGTTACGGACTAGCGGGAGGAACTTCCTACGAGCAGTACTTC.

This clone has just one count. V and J are TRBV19 and TRBJ2-1; 12 positions match TRBD2. The CDR3 runs to 14 residues. J gave up 7 bases and V 7 bases, and 5 bases lay outside the gene matches. The germline gives CDR1 LNHDA, CDR2 SQIVND (reference sequence). In nucleotides, the CDR3 is TGTGCCAGTACCTCGGGACTAGCGGGTAATGAGCAGTTCTTC. Its protein is CASTSGLAGNEQFF.

CDR3 bases: TGCGCCAGCAGCCAAGATCCCGGGACAGCTCAGAAAGGGGTTGGCTACACCTTC. This gives the protein CASSQDPGTAQKGVGYTF. The J gene is TRBJ1-2, the V gene TRBV4-1; 7 bases fit TRBD1. Per the germline V gene, CDR1 is MGHRA and CDR2 is YSYEKL. The CDR3 spans 18 residues. V was clipped by 0 bases and J by 7 bases; unmatched bases: 17.

Comments on this clone: Other nucleotide sequences from this sample produce the same CDR3. V and J are TRBV7-6 and TRBJ1-1; no clear D. Trimming left V 5 bases short and J 1 base short, with 11 bases between. The CDR3 totals 14 residues. Germline CDR1 SGHVS, CDR2 FNYEAQ. In DNA, the CDR3 is TGTGCCAGCAGCCTCGGCGAGGGGAACACTGAAGCTTTCTTT. Protein sequence: CASSLGEGNTEAFF.

This clone came up a few times. The rearrangement links TRBV11-1 to TRBJ1-1; perhaps TRBD1 as D (5 bases). CDR3 length: 14 amino acids. The germline V and J ends were trimmed by 1 base and 10 bases, with 16 bases remaining between them. The germline V gene has CDR1 SGHAT and CDR2 FQDESV (reference sequence). CDR3 coding DNA: TGTGCCAGCAGCTTAGGGCCCATGGGGCTGGGAGCTTTCTTT. Its translation is CASSLGPMGLGAFF.

V usage is TRBV7-8 and J usage is TRBJ2-7; D might be TRBD1 (6 bases). Trimming shortened V by 1 base and J by 3 bases, and 10 bases separated the two germline ends. Germline V lookup: CDR1 SGHVS, CDR2 FQNEAQ. There are 14 residues in the CDR3. This CDR3 reads CASSLEQGIYEQYV. The DNA of the CDR3 is TGTGCCAGCAGCTTAGAACAGGGAATCTACGAGCAGTACGTC.

This chain uses TRBV2 with TRBJ1-2; 7 nucleotides match TRBD1. With V trimmed by 6 bases and J by 5 bases, 12 bases remained unmatched. CDR1 is SNHLY, CDR2 FYNNEI, per germline. CDR3 length: 15 residues. In nucleotides, the CDR3 is TGTGCCAGCAGAGACGGGACAGCGAGGATATATGGCTACACCTTC. Amino acids: CASRDGTARIYGYTF. Drawing the rest from reference TRBV2 and TRBJ1-2, the complete variable domain is EPEVTQTPSHQVTQMGQEVILRCVPISNHLYFYWYRQILGQKVEFLVSFYNNEISEKSEIFDDQFSVERPDGSNFTLKIRSTKLEDSAMYFCASRDGTARIYGYTFGSGTRLTVV.

This clone was observed a single time. The chain is built from TRBV20-1 and TRBJ2-7; D gene ambiguous. CDR1 and CDR2 from the germline V gene are DFQATT and SNEGSKA (reference sequence). The CDR3 is 12 amino acids. V lost 3 bases and J lost 2, with 8 bases in between. The CDR3 sequence: CSASPSTYEQYF. The CDR3 nucleotides read TGCAGTGCTAGTCCCAGTACCTACGAGCAGTACTTC.

This clone was observed a handful of times. The V and J genes are TRBV7-8 and TRBJ2-1, with a weak D call TRBD2 (5 bases). CDR3 length: 12 amino acids. V lost 5 bases to trimming and J lost 9 bases, with 11 bases between them. CDR1 and CDR2 (germline): SGHVS, FQNEAQ. CDR3: CASSVLEGEQFF. Written as DNA, the CDR3 is TGTGCCAGCAGCGTCCTAGAGGGTGAGCAGTTCTTC.

The chain recombines TRBV18 with TRBJ2-6; D unresolved. Trimming cost V 3 bases and J 2 bases, with 8 bases left between them. Germline values: CDR1 KGHSH, CDR2 LQKENI. CDR3 length: 15 residues. CDR3 in amino acids: CASSPSGPGANVLTF. The CDR3 DNA is TGTGCCAGCTCACCCTCGGGTCCTGGGGCCAACGTCCTGACTTTC.

This clone was seen just once. The chain uses TRBV4-2 and TRBJ2-2, with 11 positions matching TRBD1. CDR1 is LGHNA and CDR2 is YNFKEQ in the germline V gene. The CDR3 has 16 amino acids. J lost 4 bases, V lost 3 bases, and 4 bases had no gene match. The chain's CDR3 is CASSQAGTGGTGELFF. The CDR3 DNA reads TGTGCCAGCAGCCAGGCCGGGACAGGGGGCACCGGGGAGCTGTTTTTT.

J is TRBJ2-7 and V is TRBV13; D not resolved. The germline V gene has CDR1 PRHDT and CDR2 FYEKMQ (reference sequence). The CDR3 consists of 12 residues. V was trimmed by 4 bases and J by 4 bases, leaving 8 bases between them. CDR3 in DNA: TGTGCCAGCAGCTCGAGAAGATACGAGCAGTACTTC. Translating gives CASSSRRYEQYF.

This chain joins TRBV28 and TRBJ1-3; TRBD1 aligns across 9 bases. The CDR3 consists of 15 residues. CDR1 MDHEN and CDR2 SYDVKM come from the germline V gene. J lost 2 bases, V lost 4 bases, and 3 bases had no gene match. The CDR3 loop is CASSWDRAAGNTIYF. The CDR3 region has the DNA TGTGCCAGCAGTTGGGACAGGGCGGCTGGAAACACCATATATTTT.

This clone was recorded a few times. The chain recombines TRBV30 with TRBJ1-2; 8 nucleotides line up with TRBD1. V shed 0 bases and J 6 bases; nucleotides not matched to a gene: 6. CDR3 length: 14 residues. The germline V gene encodes CDR1 GTSNPN and CDR2 SVGIG (reference sequence). CDR3 sequence: CAWSVLGTGNGYTF. In DNA form, the CDR3 reads TGTGCCTGGAGTGTTCTAGGGACAGGAAATGGCTACACCTTC.

The V gene is TRBV4-1, the J gene TRBJ1-5; tentatively, D is TRBD1 (6 bases). V dropped 5 bases and J dropped 7 bases, with 21 bases sitting between them. CDR1 is MGHRA, CDR2 YSYEKL, per germline. The CDR3 covers 16 residues. CDR3 bases: TGCGCCAGCAGCGCCACTCGAGGGGGACGAGACCAGCCCCAGCATTTT. It specifies CASSATRGGRDQPQHF.

This chain links TRBV7-3 with TRBJ2-7; 8 nucleotides agree with TRBD1. V was pared by 5 bases and J by 3 bases, with 6 bases of the junction left unmatched. The CDR3 spans 14 residues. Germline V gene data show CDR1 as SGHTA and CDR2 as FQGTGA. CDR3 in amino acids: CASSLTGASYEQYF. CDR3 sequence (DNA): TGTGCCAGCAGCCTGACAGGGGCGAGCTACGAGCAGTACTTC.